The rows below give T cell receptor beta chains drawn from one sample of a study of human T cells and chemical hapten exposure. TCRdb analysed the RACE reads with MiXCR anew, one entry per CDR3 protein. Found here are 80,000 to 95,000 distinct CDR3 sequences, about 10% of them singletons; the top ten hold 4% to 5.5%. This specimen was whole blood, taken in connection with sensitization to the hapten diphenylcyclopropenone (DPC). These receptors were obtained from a woman aged 45-59 years with alopecia areata. Some clones in this sample may be carry-over from other donors' samples. Both conserved end residues are part of each CDR3. D genes are given only for firm matches. Clone size is given for some rows only: seen once, a few or many times, or a class if the clone is expanded.

few	TRBJ2-7	TRBD2	TRBV6-2/TRBV6-3	TGTGCCAGCAGCGCAGCGGGGGTCCTCTCCTACGAGCAGTACTTC	CASSAAGVLSYEQYF
few	TRBJ1-1	NA	TRBV2	TGTGCCAGCAGTGAAGAGGGGGTAGCGACGGGGACTGAAGCTTTCTTT	CASSEEGVATGTEAFF
few	TRBJ2-7	NA	TRBV21-1	TGTGCCAGCGGGCCAGGGACAGGATCCTACGAGCAGTACTTC	CASGPGTGSYEQYF
many	TRBJ2-7	NA	TRBV7-8	TGTGCCAGCAGCTTAGCGCAAGGGCTTAGCTACGAGCAGTACTTC	CASSLAQGLSYEQYF
many	TRBJ1-5	NA	TRBV2	TGTGCCAGCAGTGTGTCGGGAGGGTCGGGTCAGCCCCAGCATTTT	CASSVSGGSGQPQHF
NA	TRBJ1-5	TRBD1	TRBV12-3/TRBV12-4	TGTGCCAGCAGTCTCGGGAGGGGGCGATGGCCCCAGCATTTT	CASSLGRGRWPQHF
few	TRBJ2-5	TRBD2	TRBV4-1	TGCGCCAGCAGCCAAGAGTCTAGCGGGGCCGCCACGACCCAGTACTTC	CASSQESSGAATTQYF
NA	TRBJ2-1	TRBD2	TRBV2	TGTGCCAGCAGTGAAGGATGGGGACTAGTGGAAAATGAGCAGTTCTTC	CASSEGWGLVENEQFF
many	TRBJ2-1	NA	TRBV10-3	TGTGCCATCAGTGAGTTCATAGGGACGGAAACCTACAATGAGCAGTTCTTC	CAISEFIGTETYNEQFF
many	TRBJ1-1	NA	TRBV11-3	TGTGCCAGCAGCTTAGATGGCCGGATGAACACTGAAGCTTTCTTT	CASSLDGRMNTEAFF
NA	TRBJ2-5	TRBD1	TRBV6-5	TGTGCCAGCAGTTACGAGTATCGGGACAGGGCCGAAGAGACCCAGTACTTC	CASSYEYRDRAEETQYF
many	TRBJ2-3	TRBD2	TRBV11-2	TGTGCCAGCAGCTCCCGGAGGACTAGCGGGGGTTTAGGTACAGATACGCAGTATTTT	CASSSRRTSGGLGTDTQYF
many	TRBJ2-3	NA	TRBV29-1	TGCAGCGTCGGGGTGGGGCAGAATACGCAGTATTTT	CSVGVGQNTQYF
few	TRBJ2-2	TRBD1	TRBV6-2/TRBV6-3	TGTGCCAGCAGGAAGACAGGGTGGACCGGGGAGCTGTTTTTT	CASRKTGWTGELFF
few	TRBJ2-5	NA	TRBV14	TGTGCCAGCAGCCAAGATATGGTCAGGCAAGAGACCCAGTACTTC	CASSQDMVRQETQYF
few	TRBJ2-3	NA	TRBV2	TGTGCCAGCAGTGTAACCTCTAGCACAGATACGCAGTATTTT	CASSVTSSTDTQYF
once	TRBJ2-3	NA	TRBV5-1	TGCGCCAGCAGCTTGCAGGAGGCTAGAGATACGCAGTATTTT	CASSLQEARDTQYF
many	TRBJ2-1	TRBD2	TRBV20-1	TGCAGTTCCATTAATAGCGGGAAAGCCTACAATGAGCAGTTCTTC	CSSINSGKAYNEQFF
NA	TRBJ2-7	TRBD2	TRBV7-6	TGTGCCAGCAGCCCAGGGACTAGCGGGGGGGAGTACTTC	CASSPGTSGGEYF
NA	TRBJ2-5	TRBD1	TRBV4-2	TGTGCCAGCAGCCAAAGGACAGGGGGCGCGGCAGAGACCCAGTACTTC	CASSQRTGGAAETQYF
many	TRBJ2-7	TRBD1	TRBV28	TGTGCCAGCAGCCAACCTGGACAGGTCTACGAGCAGTACTTC	CASSQPGQVYEQYF
many	TRBJ2-6	NA	TRBV20-1	TGCAGTGCTAGAGAGACATCGCTCGGGGCCAACGTCCTGACTTTC	CSARETSLGANVLTF
NA	TRBJ2-1	TRBD2	TRBV5-1	TGCGCCAGCAGCCCGGGACTAGCGGGAGCAGGGAATGAGCAGTTCTTC	CASSPGLAGAGNEQFF
few	TRBJ2-1	TRBD1	TRBV5-1	TGCGCCAGCAGCCCCGCTGCGGGACAGGGGGCGGTAAATGAGCAGTTCTTC	CASSPAAGQGAVNEQFF
few	TRBJ1-5	TRBD1	TRBV28	TGTGCCAGCAGTTTACGCGGACAGGGGAATCAGCCCCAGCATTTT	CASSLRGQGNQPQHF